One T cell receptor beta chain is described in this entry. The antigen is unknown. Four PCR rounds used nested alpha and beta constant region primers plus the SP2 primer. TCRdb reprocessed the 5' RACE reads via MiXCR and lists one record per CDR3 protein. The data contain roughly 62,000 distinct CDR3 sequences, 8% of them seen just once; the ten biggest clones take up 15% to 20%. A UMI-containing oligonucleotide was joined by 3' ligation to the TCR cDNA template. Unsorted total RNA, about 1 to 1,100 ng, was DNase treated before reverse transcription. The CDR3 consists of 17 residues. CDR1 and CDR2 from the germline V gene are SGHNT and YYREEE (reference sequence). Germline trimming cut 0 bases from V and 4 bases from J; bases unmatched to any gene: 6. The sample comes from a study of naive and memory T cell subsets. Study-wide findings and caveats: TCR transcript changes with activation or differentiation may affect this RNA method.

The chain carries TRBV5-4 and TRBJ2-2; 10 bases line up with TRBD1. The TCR was taken from a female donor in good health. CDR3 residues: CASSLAPDRGGTGELFF. The CDR3 DNA reads as TGTGCCAGCAGCTTGGCCCCGGACAGGGGGGGCACCGGGGAGCTGTTTTTT.